This T cell receptor (beta chain) appears in the sequencing data of a study of metastatic and nonmetastatic thyroid tumors. Turning to the study itself: Comparison of repertoires was carried out across blood and tumor or nodule tissue from malignant and benign thyroid patients.

The ends were cut back, 8 bases at V and 0 bases at J, with 14 bases in the middle. The length of the CDR3 is 15 residues. Looked up from germline, CDR1 is MDHEN and CDR2 is SYDVKM. Authors' processing steps: Variation in CDR3 across clinicopathological groups served as the basis for constructing a distant-metastasis classifier in papillary thyroid cancer. MiXCR reprocessed the PCR reads for TCRdb. It is TCRdb's table, rather than the study itself, that gives the V and J calls and clone size. The data contain almost 15,000 clones, approximately 30% of them seen just once; the ten biggest clones take up roughly half. This clone was observed at least ten times. Thyroid surgery was preceded by no treatment in any patient.

This TCR was sampled from a male donor with papillary thyroid cancer or a benign thyroid nodule (not recorded which). Some clones in this sample may be carry-over from other donors' samples. The sample comprised tumor tissue. The chain employs TRBV28 and TRBJ2-1, with D possibly called TRBD1 or TRBD2 (5 bases each). Written as DNA, the CDR3 is TGTGCCAGCCCACCTGGGGGTAGCTCCTACAATGAGCAGTTCTTC. Residues: CASPPGGSSYNEQFF.